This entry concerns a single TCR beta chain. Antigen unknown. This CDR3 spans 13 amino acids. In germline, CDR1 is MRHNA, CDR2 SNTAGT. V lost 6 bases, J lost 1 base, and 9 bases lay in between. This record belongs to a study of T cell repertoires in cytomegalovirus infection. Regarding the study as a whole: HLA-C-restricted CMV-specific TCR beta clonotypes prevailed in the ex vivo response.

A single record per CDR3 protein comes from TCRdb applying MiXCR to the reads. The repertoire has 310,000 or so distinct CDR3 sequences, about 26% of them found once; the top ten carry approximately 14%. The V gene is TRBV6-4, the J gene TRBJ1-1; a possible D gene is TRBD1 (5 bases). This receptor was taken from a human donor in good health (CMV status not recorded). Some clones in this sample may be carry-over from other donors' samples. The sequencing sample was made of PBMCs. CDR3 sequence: CASRGDWNTEAFF. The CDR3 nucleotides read TGTGCCAGCAGGGGGGACTGGAACACTGAAGCTTTCTTT.